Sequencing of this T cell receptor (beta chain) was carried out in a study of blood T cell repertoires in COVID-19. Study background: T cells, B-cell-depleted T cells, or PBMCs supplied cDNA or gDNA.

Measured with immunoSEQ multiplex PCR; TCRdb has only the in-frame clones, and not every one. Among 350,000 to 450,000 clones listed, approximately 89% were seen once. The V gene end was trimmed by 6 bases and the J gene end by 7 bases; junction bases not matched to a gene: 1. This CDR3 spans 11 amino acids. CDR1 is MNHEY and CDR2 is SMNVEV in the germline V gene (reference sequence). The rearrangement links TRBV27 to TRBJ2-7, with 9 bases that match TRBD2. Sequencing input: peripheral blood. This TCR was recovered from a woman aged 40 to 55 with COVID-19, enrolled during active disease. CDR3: CASRAGGEQYF. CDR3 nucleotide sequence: TGTGCCAGCAGGGCGGGGGGGGAGCAGTACTTC.